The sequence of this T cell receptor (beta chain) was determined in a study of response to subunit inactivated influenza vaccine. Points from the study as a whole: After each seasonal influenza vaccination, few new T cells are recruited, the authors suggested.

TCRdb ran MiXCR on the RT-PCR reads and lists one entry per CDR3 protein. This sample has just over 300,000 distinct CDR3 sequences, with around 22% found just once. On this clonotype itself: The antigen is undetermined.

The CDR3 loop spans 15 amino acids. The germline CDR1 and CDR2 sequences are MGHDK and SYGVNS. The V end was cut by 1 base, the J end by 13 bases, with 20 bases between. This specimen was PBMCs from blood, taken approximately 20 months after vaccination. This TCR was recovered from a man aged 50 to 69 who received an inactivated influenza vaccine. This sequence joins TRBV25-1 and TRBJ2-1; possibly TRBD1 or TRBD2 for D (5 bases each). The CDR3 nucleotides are TGTGCCAGCAGTGAATTCAGCGGTTCACAGGCATATCAGTTCTTC. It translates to CASSEFSGSQAYQFF. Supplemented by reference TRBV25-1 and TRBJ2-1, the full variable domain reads EADIYQTPRYLVIGTGKKITLECSQTMGHDKMYWYQQDPGMELHLIHYSYGVNSTEKGDLSSESTVSRIRTEHFPLTLESARPSHTSQYLCASSEFSGSQAYQFFGPGTRLTVL.